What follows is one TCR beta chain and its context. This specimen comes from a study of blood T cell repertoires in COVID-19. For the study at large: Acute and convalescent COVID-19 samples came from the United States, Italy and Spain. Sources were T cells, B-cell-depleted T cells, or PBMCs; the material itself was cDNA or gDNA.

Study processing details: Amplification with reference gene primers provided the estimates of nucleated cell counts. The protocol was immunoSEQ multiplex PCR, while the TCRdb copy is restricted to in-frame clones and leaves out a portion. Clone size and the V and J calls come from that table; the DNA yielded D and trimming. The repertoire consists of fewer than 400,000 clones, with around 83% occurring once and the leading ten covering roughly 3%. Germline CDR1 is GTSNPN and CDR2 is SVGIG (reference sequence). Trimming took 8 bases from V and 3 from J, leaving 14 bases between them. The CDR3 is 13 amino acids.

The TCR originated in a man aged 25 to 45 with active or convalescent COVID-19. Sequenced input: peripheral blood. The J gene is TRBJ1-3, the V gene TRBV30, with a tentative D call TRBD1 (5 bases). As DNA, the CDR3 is TGTGCCATTCTCTCGGGGGATGGAAACACCATATATTTT. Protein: CAILSGDGNTIYF.